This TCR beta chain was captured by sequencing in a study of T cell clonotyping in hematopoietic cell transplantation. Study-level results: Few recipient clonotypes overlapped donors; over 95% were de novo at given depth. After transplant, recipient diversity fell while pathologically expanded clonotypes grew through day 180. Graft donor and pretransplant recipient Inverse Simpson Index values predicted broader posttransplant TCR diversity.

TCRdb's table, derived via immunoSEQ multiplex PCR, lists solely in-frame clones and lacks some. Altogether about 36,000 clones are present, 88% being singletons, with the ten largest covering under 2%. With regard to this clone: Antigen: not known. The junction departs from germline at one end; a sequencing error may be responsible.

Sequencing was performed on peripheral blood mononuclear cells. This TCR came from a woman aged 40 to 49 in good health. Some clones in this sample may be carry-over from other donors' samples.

CDR3 DNA: TGTGCCAGCAGTTACTCGAGGGGGGGCTATAGCTACACCTTC. It yields the protein CASSYSRGGYSYTF. J is TRBJ1-2 and V is TRBV6-5, with D possibly being TRBD1 (6 bases). Per the germline V gene, CDR1 is MNHEY and CDR2 is SVGAGI. The CDR3 sequence is 14 residues long.